This TCR beta chain derives from a study of cytomegalovirus exposure and HLA in healthy donors. Overall study results and limits: Listed as cytomegalovirus-associated were over 150 TCR beta chains. Sequencing depth roughly uniform across donors was assumed in presence/absence analyses.

Details on this clone: Its antigen is still unknown.

PCR primers comprised 60 Vbeta and 13 Jbeta primers. TCRdb's table, derived via immunoSEQ multiplex PCR, lists solely in-frame clones and lacks some. The data hold 200,000 to 250,000 clones, with 85% observed a single time. Germline V gene sequence: CDR1 MGHDK, CDR2 SYGVNS. The CDR3 contains 18 residues. The V and J ends lost 7 bases and 2 bases, in that order; junction bases with no gene match: 14. What was sequenced was PBMCs. The chain recombines TRBV25-1 with TRBJ2-1; 10 nucleotides agree with TRBD2. The source of this sequence is a human donor in good health. The CDR3 is CASKGARLAGVAYNEQFF. The CDR3, as DNA: TGTGCCAGCAAGGGCGCGAGGCTAGCGGGAGTTGCCTACAATGAGCAGTTCTTC.